This passage covers 17 T cell receptor beta chains from one sample sequenced in a study of T cells expressing NK-cell markers. After re-calling the 5' RACE reads, TCRdb lists one entry per CDR3 protein, DNA absent. This sample contains 550,000 to 600,000 distinct CDR3 sequences. What was sequenced was blood T cells: a sorted CD56 or NKG2C T cell subset, CD4+ or CD8+ T cells, or bulk PBMC T cells (not recorded which). All receptors derive from a man between 18 and 35 years old in good health.

The CDR3 region is CAITEGGFGQPQHF. This chain joins TRBV10-3 and TRBJ1-5. There are 14 residues in the CDR3. The germline V gene has CDR1 ENHRY and CDR2 SYGVKD.

This chain uses TRBV30 with TRBJ1-1; as DNA is missing, the TRBD1 call by TCRdb cannot be tested. Germline-derived CDR1 and CDR2 are GTSNPN and SVGIG (reference sequence). There are 15 residues in the CDR3. The CDR3 region is CAWSVRPYVNTEAFF.

V usage is TRBV5-6 and J usage is TRBJ2-1; without DNA, the TCRdb call of TRBD2 cannot be checked. Germline V lookup: CDR1 SGHDT, CDR2 YYEEEE. The CDR3 is 15 residues long. The CDR3 protein is CASSSSWNSGGEQFF. The full variable domain, completed using reference TRBV5-6 and TRBJ2-1, is DAGVTQSPTHLIKTRGQQVTLRCSPKSGHDTVSWYQQALGQGPQFIFQYYEEEERQRGNFPDRFSGHQFPNYSSELNVNALLLGDSALYLCASSSSWNSGGEQFFGPGTRLTVL.

The V and J genes are TRBV5-1 and TRBJ2-3; without DNA, the TCRdb call of TRBD1 cannot be checked. The germline CDR1 and CDR2 sequences are SGHRS and YFSETQ. This CDR3 has 13 residues. CDR3 loop: CASTRQGQDTQYF.

The chain joins TRBV10-3 to TRBJ2-2; TCRdb's assignment of TRBD2 cannot be checked, as there is no DNA. This CDR3 region has 17 residues. Germline CDR1 and CDR2: ENHRY and SYGVKD. The CDR3 sequence is CAISEFLAGMNTGELFF.

V usage is TRBV12-3 or TRBV12-4 and J usage is TRBJ2-5; without DNA, the TCRdb call of TRBD1 cannot be checked. The CDR3 runs to 16 residues. The CDR3 protein is CASSFLIQGTVKTQYF.

The V call is TRBV11-2, the J call TRBJ1-6. Germline CDR1 reads SGHAT; CDR2 reads FQNNGV. This CDR3 is 15 amino acids long. The CDR3 loop is CASSLGGPQGSPLHF.

V usage is TRBV29-1 and J usage is TRBJ2-3; TCRdb designates TRBD1, a call that cannot be tested without DNA. The CDR3 has 13 amino acids. Germline V CDR1 and CDR2: SQVTM, ANQGSEA. The CDR3 spells CSVAPGSTDTQYF.

This chain joins TRBV5-6 and TRBJ2-6; there is no DNA to check the TCRdb D call of TRBD1. This CDR3 is 18 amino acids long. From germline, CDR1 is SGHDT and CDR2 YYEEEE. Here the CDR3 reads CASSRGGQVLSGANVLTF.

The chain couples TRBV12-3 or TRBV12-4 to TRBJ2-3; the TCRdb call, TRBD2, lacks DNA for checking. This CDR3 has 18 amino acids. The chain's CDR3 is CASSSGTSGRTPVDTQYF.

The chain is built from TRBV7-2 and TRBJ2-2; with no DNA, the TCRdb D assignment of TRBD2 cannot be verified. Per the germline V gene, CDR1 is SGHTA and CDR2 is FQGNSA. This CDR3 contains 15 residues. CDR3 loop: CASSLLLAYPGELFF. The entire variable domain, with the rest obtained from reference TRBV7-2 and TRBJ2-2, is as follows: GAGVSQSPSNKVTEKGKDVELRCDPISGHTALYWYRQSLGQGLEFLIYFQGNSAPDKSGLPSDRFSAERTGGSVSTLTIQRTQQEDSAVYLCASSLLLAYPGELFFGEGSRLTVL.

The rearrangement joins TRBV6-2 or TRBV6-3 to TRBJ2-3; TCRdb calls TRBD2, which cannot be checked without DNA. This CDR3 comprises 14 residues. The germline gives CDR1 MNHEY, CDR2 SVGEGT. This CDR3 is CAATQAGGPDTQYF.

The chain couples TRBV9 to TRBJ2-1; TCRdb's assignment of TRBD2 cannot be checked, as there is no DNA. The CDR3 consists of 14 residues. The germline V gene encodes CDR1 SGDLS and CDR2 YYNGEE. CDR3: CASQGRGSYNEQFF.

The genes are TRBV15 and TRBJ2-5; checking the TCRdb D call of TRBD2 is not possible without DNA. This CDR3 has 14 residues. The germline V gene encodes CDR1 LNHNV and CDR2 YYDKDF (reference sequence). The CDR3: CATNPGLAGGPLYF.

CDR3 residues: CASSAGTSGATDTQYF. The chain links TRBV2 to TRBJ2-3; TCRdb selects TRBD2, and the lack of DNA leaves this call unchecked. The germline gives CDR1 SNHLY, CDR2 FYNNEI. There are 16 residues in the CDR3.

The chain carries TRBV6-5 and TRBJ2-1; TCRdb returns TRBD2, unconfirmable since there is no DNA. CDR3 length: 14 residues. Germline loops: CDR1 MNHEY, CDR2 SVGAGI. The CDR3 sequence is CASSFRGPRYEQFF.

This rearrangement joins TRBV6-5 to TRBJ2-3; TCRdb outputs TRBD1, but without DNA this stays unchecked. This CDR3 contains 14 residues. Germline values: CDR1 MNHEY, CDR2 SVGAGI. CDR3 residues: CASRLTGETDTQYF.